This TCR beta chain was identified during a study of T cells in Graves' hyperthyroidism and ophthalmopathy. Amplified TCR beta CDR3 regions derived from RNA transcripts. In the first-round RT-PCR of the TCR CDR3, the HTBI primer set was used. TCRdb redid the calling of the multiplex PCR reads with MiXCR, one entry per CDR3 protein. In the table there are some 400,000 distinct CDR3 sequences, 11% to 15% of which are singletons. This clonotype has at least ten counts. The length of the CDR3 is 12 residues. Trimming removed 2 bases from V and 6 bases from J, with 7 bases in between. Germline CDR1 reads MNHEY; CDR2 reads SVGEGT.

The J gene is TRBJ1-1, the V gene TRBV6-2 or TRBV6-3, with D unresolved. Sequencing input: blood. The receptor's source is a woman aged 60-75 years with Graves' hyperthyroidism. CDR3 sequence reads: CASSYPTPEAFF. The CDR3 DNA sequence: TGTGCCAGCAGTTACCCGACTCCTGAAGCTTTCTTT.